These 30 T cell receptor beta chains were all obtained from the same sample, sequenced in a study of T cell responses to AZD1222 COVID-19 vaccine. Assay used: immunoSEQ multiplex PCR; TCRdb lists only in-frame clones, some missing. The profile shows roughly 100,000 clones, 90% to 95% of them singletons. Here the sequenced sample was peripheral blood, taken on day 0 of AZD1222 vaccination. Every receptor here comes from an adult in good health.

V is TRBV12-5 and J is TRBJ1-1, with D unclear. Trimming cost V 6 bases and J 1 base, with 6 bases left between them. Germline values: CDR1 LGHNT, CDR2 FRNRAP. The CDR3 spans 12 residues. The DNA of the CDR3 is TGTGCTAGTGGACAGCCGAACACTGAAGCTTTCTTT. The encoded protein is CASGQPNTEAFF.

The J gene is TRBJ1-2, the V gene TRBV28, with TRBD1 matching 7 bases. V lost 5 bases to trimming and J lost 7 bases; unmatched junction nucleotides: 7. The CDR3 is 13 residues long. Per the germline V gene, CDR1 is MDHEN and CDR2 is SYDVKM. This CDR3 is CASSLQGKFGYTF. CDR3 coding DNA: TGTGCCAGCAGTCTACAGGGGAAGTTTGGCTACACCTTC.

The J gene is TRBJ1-6, the V gene TRBV29-1, with D tentatively TRBD1 (5 bases). Trimming took off 6 bases at V and 5 bases at J, with 14 bases between the two ends. The CDR3 extends over 14 amino acids. The V gene's germline CDR1 is SQVTM and CDR2 ANQGSEA. The CDR3 nucleotides read TGCAGCGTCGCATCCGGGACGGATAATTCACCCCTCCACTTT. Translating gives CSVASGTDNSPLHF.

The chain employs TRBV10-3 and TRBJ1-1; tentatively, D is TRBD1 (5 bases). The CDR3 runs 15 residues. Trimming shortened V by 3 bases and J by 1 base, and 12 bases separated the two germline ends. CDR1 is ENHRY and CDR2 is SYGVKD in the germline V gene. The CDR3 DNA sequence: TGTGCCATCAGTGACACTCAGGGAGGGAACACTGAAGCTTTCTTT. Translating it yields CAISDTQGGNTEAFF.

This chain joins TRBV3-1 (or the pseudogene TRBV3-2) and TRBJ2-4; D unclear. The length of the CDR3 is 17 residues. Germline loops: CDR1 LGHDT, CDR2 YNNKEL (reference sequence). V lost 4 bases to trimming and J lost 2 bases, with 18 bases between them. Written as DNA, the CDR3 is TGTGCCAGCAGCCCTCCTCGATTCCGGACCTCCAAAAACATTCAGTACTTC. Residues: CASSPPRFRTSKNIQYF.

The V call is TRBV19, the J call TRBJ1-6, with D possibly matching TRBD1 (5 bases). The CDR3 totals 16 residues. Looked up from germline, CDR1 is LNHDA and CDR2 is SQIVND (reference sequence). The V end was cut by 8 bases, the J end by 0 bases, with 14 bases between. The CDR3 here is CASSYGGSSYNSPLHF. CDR3 in DNA: TGTGCCAGTTCCTACGGGGGGAGCTCCTATAATTCACCCCTCCACTTT. Using reference TRBV19 and TRBJ1-6 for the parts outside the CDR3, the full variable domain is DGGITQSPKYLFRKEGQNVTLSCEQNLNHDAMYWYRQDPGQGLRLIYYSQIVNDFQKGDIAEGYSVSREKKESFPLTVTSAQKNPTAFYLCASSYGGSSYNSPLHFGNGTRLTVT.

The chain employs TRBV5-4 and TRBJ1-2; 9 bases map to TRBD1. The germline CDR1 and CDR2 sequences are SGHNT and YYREEE (reference sequence). This CDR3 has 14 amino acids. V gave up 0 bases and J gave up 3 bases; unmatched junction bases: 0. The CDR3 DNA is TGTGCCAGCAGCTTGGGGGACAGGGACTATGGCTACACCTTC. Translating it yields CASSLGDRDYGYTF.

In its sample, this clone was seen once. The chain employs TRBV7-3 and TRBJ2-1; 8 bases align to TRBD2. V was pared by 0 bases and J by 9 bases, with 1 base of the junction left unmatched. The germline CDR1 and CDR2 sequences are SGHTA and FQGTGA. The CDR3 spans 13 residues. The CDR3 sequence: CASSLTREAEQFF. The CDR3 region has the DNA TGTGCCAGCAGCTTAACGCGGGAGGCTGAGCAGTTCTTC.

This chain uses TRBV30 with TRBJ1-6; 7 nucleotides agree with TRBD1. V lost 3 bases and J lost 5; bases outside the gene matches: 4. CDR3 size: 14 residues. Per germline, CDR1 GTSNPN and CDR2 SVGIG (reference sequence). This chain's CDR3 is CAWSLGQNNSPLHF. The CDR3 nucleotides read TGTGCCTGGAGCCTGGGACAGAATAATTCACCCCTCCACTTT.

The CDR3 DNA follows: TGCGCCAGCAGCTTTGACACAGATACGCAGTATTTT. Translating it yields CASSFDTDTQYF. V gene TRBV5-1 combines with J gene TRBJ2-3; D is ambiguous. Germline CDR1 reads SGHRS; CDR2 reads YFSETQ. The CDR3 runs 12 residues. V was trimmed by 2 bases and J by 2 bases, leaving 3 bases between them. Looking up the rest from reference TRBV5-1 and TRBJ2-3 gives the full variable domain: KAGVTQTPRYLIKTRGQQVTLSCSPISGHRSVSWYQQTPGQGLQFLFEYFSETQRNKGNFPGRFSGRQFSNSRSEMNVSTLELGDSALYLCASSFDTDTQYFGPGTRLTVL.

The rearrangement joins TRBV7-2 to TRBJ2-7; tentatively, D is TRBD1 or TRBD2 (6 bases each). V lost 6 bases and J 5 bases, leaving 20 bases between the germline ends. There are 15 residues in the CDR3. Germline V gives CDR1 SGHTA, CDR2 FQGNSA. DNA for the CDR3: TGTGCCAGCAGTTCCCGGGGGCCAAAAGTCCACGAGCAGTACTTC. Translated: CASSSRGPKVHEQYF.

The chain joins TRBV7-9 to TRBJ1-3; 10 nucleotides align to TRBD1. The length of the CDR3 is 15 residues. The junction had 3 bases not matched to a gene; V was cut back by 5 bases and J by 2 bases. The V gene's germline CDR1 is SEHNR and CDR2 FQNEAQ (reference sequence). Here the CDR3 DNA reads TGTGCCAGCAGCAGGACAGGGGGGACTGGAAACACCATATATTTT. Translating it yields CASSRTGGTGNTIYF.

The chain carries TRBV7-6 and TRBJ1-1, with TRBD1 as a possible D gene (5 bases). The V end lost 5 bases, the J end lost 1 base, and 14 bases lay between the germline ends. CDR1 is SGHVS, CDR2 FNYEAQ, per germline. The CDR3 length is 15 residues. CDR3 DNA: TGTGCCAGCAGCGATCCAGGGAGCGGGAACACTGAAGCTTTCTTT. This gives the protein CASSDPGSGNTEAFF. The variable domain in full, with the rest retrieved from reference TRBV7-6 and TRBJ1-1, is GAGVSQSPRYKVTKRGQDVALRCDPISGHVSLYWYRQALGQGPEFLTYFNYEAQQDKSGLPNDRFSAERPEGSISTLTIQRTEQRDSAMYRCASSDPGSGNTEAFFGQGTRLTVV.

This chain connects TRBV11-2 to TRBJ2-7, with D perhaps TRBD1 (6 bases). V was cut by 5 bases and J by 3 bases, with 17 bases left in between. CDR1 SGHAT and CDR2 FQNNGV come from the germline V gene. The CDR3 runs 15 residues. The CDR3 loop reads CASSHLFKGDYEQYF. CDR3 nucleotides: TGTGCCAGCAGCCACCTTTTCAAGGGGGACTACGAGCAGTACTTC. The full variable domain, completed using reference TRBV11-2 and TRBJ2-7, is EAGVAQSPRYKIIEKRQSVAFWCNPISGHATLYWYQQILGQGPKLLIQFQNNGVVDDSQLPKDRFSAERLKGVDSTLKIQPAKLEDSAVYLCASSHLFKGDYEQYFGPGTRLTVT.

The rearrangement links TRBV2 to TRBJ1-5, with a tentative D call TRBD1 (6 bases). Germline V gene lookup returns CDR1 SNHLY and CDR2 FYNNEI. This CDR3 has 13 residues. Trimming took off 6 bases at V and 7 bases at J, with 13 bases between the two ends. The CDR3 DNA follows: TGTGCCAGCAGACGAAACAGGGAACAGCCCCAGCATTTT. Its protein is CASRRNREQPQHF.

The chain joins TRBV5-1 to TRBJ2-7; no clear D gene. V lost 6 bases and J 0 bases, leaving 13 bases between the germline ends. This CDR3 spans 14 amino acids. In germline, CDR1 is SGHRS, CDR2 YFSETQ. CDR3: CASTEASTSYEQYF. The CDR3 coding sequence is TGCGCCAGCACTGAGGCCAGTACCTCCTACGAGCAGTACTTC.

The chain links TRBV5-1 to TRBJ2-1; TRBD2 matches at 8 bases. V lost 7 bases to trimming and J lost 4 bases; unmatched junction nucleotides: 7. The CDR3 totals 14 residues. Germline V CDR1 and CDR2: SGHRS, YFSETQ. CDR3 sequence reads: CASGETSAYNEQFF. CDR3 DNA sequence: TGCGCCAGCGGTGAGACTAGCGCATACAATGAGCAGTTCTTC.

CDR3 in DNA: TGTGCCTGGCAGGGGGCGGTTAATTCACCCCTCCACTTT. Translating it yields CAWQGAVNSPLHF. The genes are TRBV30 and TRBJ1-6, with 8 positions matching TRBD1. This CDR3 contains 13 residues. The V gene end was trimmed by 5 bases and the J gene end by 6 bases; junction bases not matched to a gene: 3. Germline V gives CDR1 GTSNPN, CDR2 SVGIG (reference sequence). Filled out from reference TRBV30 and TRBJ1-6, the complete variable domain reads SQTIHQWPATLVQPVGSPLSLECTVEGTSNPNLYWYRQAAGRGLQLLFYSVGIGQISSEVPQNLSASRPQDRQFILSSKKLLLSDSGFYLCAWQGAVNSPLHFGNGTRLTVT.

V and J are TRBV7-8 and TRBJ1-6; a possible D gene is TRBD1 (5 bases). Germline lookup yields CDR1 SGHVS and CDR2 FQNEAQ. The CDR3 contains 14 residues. The ends were cut back, 5 bases at V and 7 bases at J, with 12 bases in the middle. The CDR3 here is CASSGQGWNSPLHF. CDR3 sequence (DNA): TGTGCCAGCAGCGGTCAGGGTTGGAATTCACCCCTCCACTTT.

This chain links TRBV21-1 with TRBJ2-7; no DNA check was done on the table's D call, TRBD2. TRBV21-1 is flagged as a pseudogene. This CDR3 contains 15 residues. CDR3 in amino acids: CASTPWREYRYEQYF. CDR3 DNA: TGTGCCAGCACCCCGTGGCGGGAGTATCGGTACGAGCAGTACTTC.

The rearrangement uses TRBV28 and TRBJ1-2, with D possibly matching TRBD1 (6 bases). There are 14 residues in the CDR3. V shed 5 bases and J shed 8 bases, with 18 bases lying between them. CDR1 and CDR2 from the germline V gene are MDHEN and SYDVKM. DNA of the CDR3: TGTGCCAGCAGTCCCCGGGGGCGGGATTTGGGCTACACCTTC. It encodes CASSPRGRDLGYTF.

The chain combines TRBV7-9 with TRBJ2-7, with D possibly being TRBD1 (6 bases). Germline lookup yields CDR1 SEHNR and CDR2 FQNEAQ (reference sequence). CDR3 length: 18 residues. Deletions cut 2 bases from V and 3 bases from J, with 23 bases between. The CDR3 spells CASSLFLSAVSGVYEQYF. CDR3 DNA sequence: TGTGCCAGCAGCTTATTCTTATCGGCGGTGTCAGGGGTCTACGAGCAGTACTTC.

V is TRBV28 and J is TRBJ2-7, with TRBD2 identical over 10 bases. This CDR3 has 15 amino acids. CDR1 and CDR2 from the germline V gene are MDHEN and SYDVKM. V lost 7 bases, J lost 0 bases, and 6 bases stayed unmatched. The DNA of the CDR3 is TGTGCCAGCATCCTGTCTAGCGGGAGCTCCTACGAGCAGTACTTC. Translation: CASILSSGSSYEQYF.

The chain links TRBV7-2 to TRBJ1-4, with TRBD1 matching over 7 bases. Germline values: CDR1 SGHTA, CDR2 FQGNSA. Germline trimming cut 3 bases from V and 8 bases from J; bases unmatched to any gene: 6. There are 14 residues in the CDR3. As DNA, the CDR3 is TGTGCCAGCAGCTTGCGAGGGGGCAGGGAAAAACTGTTTTTT. This codes for CASSLRGGREKLFF.

This clone was detected a few times. The V and J genes are TRBV7-9 and TRBJ2-3; 13 bases are shared with TRBD2. The CDR3 covers 19 residues. The V gene end was trimmed by 5 bases and the J gene end by 6 bases; junction bases not matched to a gene: 17. Germline V gene lookup returns CDR1 SEHNR and CDR2 FQNEAQ (reference sequence). The CDR3 sequence is CASSRGLAGEILGSDTQYF. CDR3 bases: TGTGCCAGCAGCCGAGGACTAGCGGGAGAAATTCTCGGTTCGGATACGCAGTATTTT.

The genes are TRBV6-5 and TRBJ2-3, with 8 bases lining up with TRBD2. The trim removed 4 bases at V and 2 bases at J, leaving 5 bases unmatched. The CDR3 has 15 residues. Per germline, CDR1 MNHEY and CDR2 SVGAGI. DNA of the CDR3: TGTGCCAGCAGTTCCCTAGCGGGCCTCACAGATACGCAGTATTTT. This encodes CASSSLAGLTDTQYF.

V gene TRBV28 combines with J gene TRBJ2-7; either TRBD1 or TRBD2 may supply D (6 bases each). Germline values: CDR1 MDHEN, CDR2 SYDVKM. The CDR3 consists of 16 residues. V lost 6 bases and J 6 bases, leaving 24 bases between the germline ends. The CDR3 spells CASSPGGAGQGFEQYF. The CDR3 bases are TGTGCCAGCAGCCCAGGAGGGGCCGGCCAGGGGTTCGAGCAGTACTTC.

The chain combines TRBV29-1 with TRBJ2-7; TRBD2 might be the D (5 bases). Trimming pared 5 bases from V and 0 bases from J, leaving 11 bases between. The CDR3 spans 13 residues. Germline assignment: CDR1 SQVTM and CDR2 ANQGSEA. The CDR3 loop reads CSVIASNSYEQYF. The CDR3 coding sequence is TGCAGCGTTATCGCTAGCAACTCCTACGAGCAGTACTTC.

This clone was seen once. The J gene is TRBJ2-3, the V gene TRBV5-4; no clear D. CDR1 SGHNT and CDR2 YYREEE come from the germline V gene (reference sequence). This CDR3 has 15 amino acids. Trimming removed 2 bases from V and 7 bases from J, with 17 bases in between. This chain's CDR3 is CASSFGSLVRNTQYF. The CDR3 bases are TGTGCCAGCAGCTTCGGTTCGCTAGTGAGGAATACGCAGTATTTT.

The rearrangement joins TRBV6-5 to TRBJ1-1; D unresolved. Germline V gene lookup returns CDR1 MNHEY and CDR2 SVGAGI. V lost 7 bases, J lost 1 base, and 10 bases lay in between. This CDR3 has 13 residues. CDR3 in amino acids: CASILDRNTEAFF. The CDR3 nucleotides are TGTGCCAGCATCCTGGACCGGAACACTGAAGCTTTCTTT.